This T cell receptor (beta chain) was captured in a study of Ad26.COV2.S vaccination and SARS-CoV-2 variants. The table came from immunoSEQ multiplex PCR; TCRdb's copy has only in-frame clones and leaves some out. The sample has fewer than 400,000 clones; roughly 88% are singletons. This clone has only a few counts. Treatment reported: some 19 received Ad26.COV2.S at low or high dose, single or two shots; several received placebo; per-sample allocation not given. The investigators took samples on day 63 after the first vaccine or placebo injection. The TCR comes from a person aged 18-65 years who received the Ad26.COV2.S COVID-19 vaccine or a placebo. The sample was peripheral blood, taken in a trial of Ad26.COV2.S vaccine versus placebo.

The DNA for the CDR3 is TGCGCCAGCAGCCAAGACGACCTCTCAGGTGAAAAACTGTTTTTT. This translates into CASSQDDLSGEKLFF. This chain links TRBV4-3 with TRBJ1-4, with unresolved D. The length of the CDR3 is 15 residues. Germline-derived CDR1 and CDR2 are LGHNA and YSLEER. Trimming shortened V by 0 bases and J by 7 bases, and 12 bases separated the two germline ends.